A few counts support the clone carrying this TCR beta chain. This sample was included in a study of preoperative IRX-2 immunotherapy in early breast cancer. Treatment denoted: preoperative locoregional IRX-2 cytokine immunotherapy. Patients received preoperative, locoregional IRX-2 cytokine immunotherapy in a phase Ib study. Germline V gene sequence: CDR1 MNHGY, CDR2 SAAAGT. The V gene end was trimmed by 7 bases and the J gene end by 2 bases; junction bases not matched to a gene: 7. This CDR3 has 15 amino acids. Profiled with immunoSEQ multiplex PCR; TCRdb holds only in-frame clones, not every one. The sample shows about 42,000 clones, 60% to 80% of them seen only once.

This sequence joins TRBV6-8 and TRBJ2-3, with 9 nucleotides matching TRBD2. This receptor was obtained from a human donor with breast cancer. The starting material was tumor tissue, obtained after IRX-2 immunotherapy. CDR3 in DNA: TGTGCCAGCAAAAACGGCGGGGGGGCCACAGATACGCAGTATTTT. Translation: CASKNGGGATDTQYF.